These 5 T cell receptor beta chains were sequenced from one sample in a study of cytomegalovirus exposure and HLA in healthy donors. Profiled with immunoSEQ multiplex PCR; TCRdb holds only in-frame clones, not every one. This table holds under 400,000 clones, 75% to 90% found once. Sequencing input: PBMCs. The origin of the receptors is a woman aged 18-35 years in good health and CMV-seronegative.

This rearrangement joins TRBV4-1 to TRBJ2-7, with a possible D match to TRBD2 (6 bases). Trimming pared 0 bases from V and 4 bases from J, leaving 10 bases between. The CDR3 loop spans 14 amino acids. CDR1 is MGHRA, CDR2 YSYEKL, per germline. The DNA for the CDR3 is TGCGCCAGCAGCCAAGATCATCGGGGGTACGAGCAGTACTTC. Its translation is CASSQDHRGYEQYF.

The genes are TRBV19 and TRBJ1-6, with D tentatively TRBD1 (6 bases). The CDR3 loop spans 14 amino acids. V was shortened by 5 bases and J by 9 bases, with 14 bases between the two germline ends. The V gene's germline CDR1 is LNHDA and CDR2 SQIVND (reference sequence). In DNA form, the CDR3 reads TGTGCCAGTAGTCGAACAGGGACGGGTTCACCCCTCCACTTT. Residues: CASSRTGTGSPLHF.

The chain couples TRBV29-1 to TRBJ2-1, with 10 bases matching TRBD1. Looked up from germline, CDR1 is SQVTM and CDR2 is ANQGSEA. Trimming at V came to 4 bases and at J to 5 bases, leaving 2 bases not matched to a gene. The CDR3 runs 13 residues. CDR3 nucleotide sequence: TGCAGCGTTGGGACAGGGGGTCACAATGAGCAGTTCTTC. It translates to CSVGTGGHNEQFF.

The sample holds one count of this clone. The chain employs TRBV27 and TRBJ2-7; 9 bases map to TRBD1. The J segment lost 3 bases and the V segment lost 3 bases, leaving 9 bases of the junction unmatched. The CDR3 extends over 16 amino acids. Germline V CDR1 and CDR2: MNHEY, SMNVEV (reference sequence). The CDR3 DNA sequence: TGTGCCAGCAGTTTTGCGTTTGGGACAGGGTTCTACGAGCAGTACTTC. Encoded protein: CASSFAFGTGFYEQYF.

The chain combines TRBV7-9 with TRBJ1-2; no clear D gene. The V and J ends lost 3 bases and 5 bases respectively, with 13 bases between them. The CDR3 consists of 14 residues. The germline V gene encodes CDR1 SEHNR and CDR2 FQNEAQ (reference sequence). The CDR3 DNA sequence: TGTGCCAGCAGCTTGGAGACCCTTCTGTATGGCTACACCTTC. Translated, it gives CASSLETLLYGYTF.